A selection of T cell receptor beta chains follows, all from one sample in a study of blood T cell repertoires in COVID-19. Profiling relied on immunoSEQ multiplex PCR, and the TCRdb table lists in-frame clones only, not all of them. The data hold approximately 100,000 clones, with roughly 81% observed a single time. Sequencing used peripheral blood. These receptors were taken from a human donor in a cohort sampled during active COVID-19. Each CDR3 is given with its conserved first and last residue. D genes are given only for firm matches. Size values are once, few and many counts, or a class for expanded clones, and some rows have none.

D,J,size,V,DNA,CDR3
TRBD1,TRBJ2-5,-,TRBV7-9,TGTGCCAGCAGCGACTTACCGGGACAGGGGAACGGAGAGACCCAGTACTTC,CASSDLPGQGNGETQYF
TRBD2,TRBJ2-3,-,TRBV3-1/TRBV3-2,TGTGCCAGCAGCCATCCACTAGCGGGGGTTAGCACAGATACGCAGTATTTT,CASSHPLAGVSTDTQYF
-,TRBJ2-3,-,TRBV5-1,TGCGCCAGCAGCTTACTAGCACTCACAGATACGCAGTATTTT,CASSLLALTDTQYF
-,TRBJ2-1,few,TRBV28,TGTGCCAGCAGTTTTGAAAGAGTTGAGCAGTTCTTC,CASSFERVEQFF
-,TRBJ1-4,-,TRBV10-3,TGTGCCATCAGTGCTGGAGGATCGACAACTAATGAAAAACTGTTTTTT,CAISAGGSTTNEKLFF
-,TRBJ1-2,-,TRBV9,TGTGCCAGCAGCAACCGGTGGGCTAAGGATGGCTACACCTTC,CASSNRWAKDGYTF
TRBD2,TRBJ2-5,-,TRBV27,TGTGCCAGCAGTCCCCCCGGGGGGTGGGGGACCCAGTACTTC,CASSPPGGWGTQYF
TRBD2,TRBJ2-2,-,TRBV30,TGTGCCTGGAGTAGTCCCGGACTAGTTTCCGACACCGGGGAGCTGTTTTTT,CAWSSPGLVSDTGELFF
-,TRBJ2-7,-,TRBV21-1,TGTGCCAGCAGCAAAGAGGCGGCTACCTACGAGCAGTACTTC,CASSKEAATYEQYF
TRBD2,TRBJ2-3,-,TRBV7-9,TGTGCCAGCAGCTTGGGACTAGCGGGAGGGGTAGATACGCAGTATTTT,CASSLGLAGGVDTQYF
TRBD1,TRBJ2-7,-,TRBV19,TGTGCCAGTAGTCAGTGGCTCCCCAACAGGGGCTCCTACGAGCAGTACTTC,CASSQWLPNRGSYEQYF
TRBD1,TRBJ1-1,-,TRBV6-5,TGTGCCAGCAGTCCGACAGGGAAAGGGACTGAAGCTTTCTTT,CASSPTGKGTEAFF
TRBD1,TRBJ1-1,few,TRBV28,TGTGCCAGCAGTTACGGACAGGGACTATGGATTGAAGCTTTCTTT,CASSYGQGLWIEAFF
-,TRBJ1-2,-,TRBV15,TGTGCCACCAGCAGAGATTCATCCGGGAGATTGGGCTACACCTTC,CATSRDSSGRLGYTF
-,TRBJ2-1,-,TRBV5-1,TGCGCCAGCAAGTCACCGGACTTTTCCGATGAGCAGTTCTTC,CASKSPDFSDEQFF
-,TRBJ2-2,-,TRBV6-1,TGTGCCAGCAGTGAAGCGCTAACCGGGGAGCTGTTTTTT,CASSEALTGELFF
TRBD2,TRBJ2-3,-,TRBV5-1,TGCGCCAGCAGCTCCCCAAGCGGGGGGCCAACAGATACGCAGTATTTT,CASSSPSGGPTDTQYF
-,TRBJ2-2,few,TRBV18,TGTGCCAGCTCACTCGGGTCCTCGGTAGGGGAGCTGTTTTTT,CASSLGSSVGELFF
-,TRBJ2-4,-,TRBV27,TGTGCCAGCAGTTTTATCGGTGACATTCAGTACTTC,CASSFIGDIQYF
TRBD1,TRBJ2-1,-,TRBV28,TGTGCCAGCAGTTTAAATAACTTTCGGGCAGGGGGCTTGTACAATGAGCAGTTCTTC,CASSLNNFRAGGLYNEQFF
-,TRBJ1-2,-,TRBV30,TGTGCCTGTGGACTGAACTATGGCTACACCTTC,CACGLNYGYTF
-,TRBJ1-2,-,TRBV6-2/TRBV6-3,TGTGCCAGCAGTTACTCGATGGGGGGGCTTGGTGGCTACACCTTC,CASSYSMGGLGGYTF
-,TRBJ2-7,-,TRBV4-3,TGCGCCAGCAGCCAAGAACCGGGAGCCTACGAGCAGTACTTC,CASSQEPGAYEQYF
-,TRBJ2-3,-,TRBV3-1/TRBV3-2,TGTGCCAGCAGCCAAGTCCTTGGACTTCGAAGGGCCGAGTATTTT,CASSQVLGLRRAEYF
TRBD1,TRBJ1-1,few,TRBV5-1,TGCGCCAGCAGCTGGGGACAGGGGAACACTGAAGCTTTCTTT,CASSWGQGNTEAFF
TRBD1,TRBJ2-5,once,TRBV3-1/TRBV3-2,TGTGCCAGCGGCATACAGGGGCGAGGAGAGACCCAGTACTTC,CASGIQGRGETQYF
-,TRBJ1-4,-,TRBV7-8,TGTGCCAGCAGCGTCCTGGGGGGAACTAATGAAAAACTGTTTTTT,CASSVLGGTNEKLFF
-,TRBJ1-1,-,TRBV6-5,TGTGCCAGCAGGAAGACAGTGAACACTGAAGCTTTCTTT,CASRKTVNTEAFF
-,TRBJ2-1,-,TRBV3-1/TRBV3-2,TGTGCCAGCAGCCAAGACAGAGGGCCCTACAATGAGCAGTTCTTC,CASSQDRGPYNEQFF
TRBD1,TRBJ2-3,once,TRBV5-8,TGTGCCAGCAGCTTGGACAGGGGGTATGGAGATACGCAGTATTTT,CASSLDRGYGDTQYF
-,TRBJ1-2,-,TRBV5-1,TGCGCCAGCAGCTTGGGCACAGTCTATGGCTACACCTTC,CASSLGTVYGYTF
TRBD1,TRBJ1-2,-,TRBV19,TGTGCCAGTAGCCGGGGACAGGGACGCGATGGCTACACCTTC,CASSRGQGRDGYTF